What follows describes a single T cell receptor (beta chain). Antigen: not known. TCRdb used MiXCR to reprocess the 5' RACE reads, holding one entry per CDR3 protein. Of fewer than 450,000 distinct CDR3 sequences detected, roughly 17% appear once; the ten largest clones hold just over 1%. This specimen belongs to a study of CD8 T cells in ankylosing spondylitis. Study-wide points: Earlier authors reported some of these motif variants in reactive arthritis synovial fluid and blood. Several highly homologous variants made up a TCR beta motif, and this motif appeared characteristic of ankylosing spondylitis blood. Disease-linked clones bore a CD8+ phenotype and were relatively rare in peripheral blood. There was reportedly significant enrichment of clones that were disease-linked in matched ankylosing spondylitis synovial fluid.

V trimming: 6 bases; J trimming: 8 bases; junction bases outside the gene matches: 8. The germline V gene encodes CDR1 DFQATT and CDR2 SNEGSKA (reference sequence). CDR3 length: 14 residues. The receptor was isolated from a male donor with ankylosing spondylitis. Input material: blood, either unsorted or a sorted T cell fraction (not recorded which). The V gene is TRBV20-1, the J gene TRBJ2-1; 12 bases match TRBD2. The CDR3: CSAVLAGGRYEQFF. CDR3 DNA: TGCAGTGCCGTCCTAGCGGGGGGGCGATATGAGCAGTTCTTC.